Listed below are T cell receptor beta chains from one sample, sequenced in a study of neurological immune-mediated disorders. TCRdb re-analysed the 5' RACE reads in MiXCR, keeping a single row per CDR3 protein. The table records about 36,000 distinct CDR3 sequences, 10% of them present only once. The sample consisted of PBMCs. These receptors were taken from a young woman with HTLV-1-associated myelopathy (HAM/TSP). CDR3s include the opening cysteine and the closing phenylalanine or tryptophan. The D gene is left open where the match is weak. Part of the rows lack a size; the others show once, few, many or a class for expanded clones.

CDR3	DNA	V	J	size	length	D
CASRGQGNTEAFF	TGTGCCAGCAGGGGACAGGGGAACACTGAAGCTTTCTTT	TRBV27	TRBJ1-1	many	13	TRBD1
CAWKPGGGDEKLFF	TGTGCCTGGAAACCTGGAGGGGGCGATGAAAAACTGTTTTTT	TRBV30	TRBJ1-4	few	14	TRBD1
CASRLTLLTDTQYF	TGTGCCAGCAGATTGACACTACTCACAGATACGCAGTATTTT	TRBV2	TRBJ2-3	many	14	-
CSASRNHRRSSYNEQFF	TGCAGTGCTAGCCGTAATCACAGGCGGAGCTCCTACAATGAGCAGTTCTTC	TRBV20-1	TRBJ2-1	many	17	-
CATGTVTDTQYF	TGTGCCACCGGGACAGTCACAGATACGCAGTATTTT	TRBV24-1	TRBJ2-3	many	12	TRBD1
CASSLDVSASDSSGNTVYF	TGTGCCAGCAGCTTAGATGTCAGCGCCAGTGACTCCTCTGGAAACACCGTATATTTT	TRBV7-6	TRBJ1-3	-	19	-
CSATLAGVIYEQYF	TGCAGTGCTACCTTGGCGGGGGTGATCTACGAGCAGTACTTC	TRBV20-1	TRBJ2-7	many	14	TRBD2
CSARAQLEEQFF	TGCAGTGCTAGAGCCCAACTAGAGGAGCAGTTCTTC	TRBV20-1	TRBJ2-1	many	12	-
CASSLDFAEAFF	TGTGCCAGCAGCTTGGACTTCGCTGAAGCTTTCTTT	TRBV7-9	TRBJ1-1	many	12	-
CASSLGLGAGGYTF	TGTGCCAGCAGCTTGGGACTCGGGGCTGGAGGCTACACCTTC	TRBV12-3/TRBV12-4	TRBJ1-2	many	14	-
CASSSPGRGGANVLNF	TGTGCCAGCAGTTCCCCGGGTCGAGGGGGGGCAAACGTCCTGAATTTC	TRBV27	TRBJ2-6	-	16	-
CASSPMGLTEAFF	TGCGCCAGCAGCCCCATGGGACTAACTGAAGCTTTCTTT	TRBV5-1	TRBJ1-1	many	13	-
CASSTHAAASTDTQYF	TGTGCCAGCAGCACCCACGCAGCGGCAAGCACAGATACGCAGTATTTT	TRBV11-1	TRBJ2-3	many	16	-
CAISPRQGVITEAFF	TGTGCCATCAGTCCCCGACAGGGGGTAATCACTGAAGCTTTCTTT	TRBV10-3	TRBJ1-1	medium-sized	15	TRBD1
CASSVVGQGAEKLFF	TGCGCCAGCAGCGTCGTGGGACAGGGGGCCGAAAAACTGTTTTTT	TRBV5-1	TRBJ1-4	many	15	TRBD1
CSARSSGDYGYTF	TGCAGTGCTAGGTCATCAGGGGACTATGGCTACACCTTC	TRBV20-1	TRBJ1-2	many	13	-
CAASKGTSGGYEQYF	TGTGCCGCAAGCAAAGGGACTAGCGGTGGATACGAGCAGTACTTC	TRBV6-9	TRBJ2-7	many	15	TRBD2
CASSRSRDRSTDTQYF	TGTGCCAGCAGCAGATCCCGGGACAGAAGCACAGATACGCAGTATTTT	TRBV3-1	TRBJ2-3	many	16	TRBD1
CASSPRTGPSHTEAFF	TGTGCCAGCAGCCCGCGGACAGGGCCTTCACACACTGAAGCTTTCTTT	TRBV11-2	TRBJ1-1	few	16	TRBD1
CSARDGISGANVLTF	TGCAGTGCTAGAGATGGGATCTCTGGGGCCAACGTCCTGACTTTC	TRBV20-1	TRBJ2-6	many	15	-
CASSFYICSASWTANEKLFF	-	TRBV5-5	TRBJ1-4	-	20	-
CASSLGGREWETQYF	TGTGCCAGCAGCTTAGGGGGGCGGGAATGGGAGACCCAGTACTTC	TRBV11-2	TRBJ2-5	few	15	-
CSARIGSYGYTF	TGCAGTGCTAGAATCGGTAGCTATGGCTACACCTTC	TRBV20-1	TRBJ1-2	many	12	-
CASSTSGAEAFF	TGTGCCAGCAGCACCTCAGGGGCTGAAGCTTTCTTT	TRBV13	TRBJ1-1	many	12	-
CASSHGQGEGTGELFF	TGTGCCAGCAGTCACGGACAGGGGGAGGGCACCGGGGAGCTGTTTTTT	TRBV5-5	TRBJ2-2	many	16	TRBD1
CSARALAVSYNEQFF	TGCAGTGCAAGGGCACTAGCGGTCTCCTACAATGAGCAGTTCTTC	TRBV20-1	TRBJ2-1	many	15	TRBD2
CASSMSTGTAGFKEKLFF	TGTGCCAGCTCAATGTCAACCGGGACTGCGGGGTTTAAGGAAAAACTGTTTTTT	TRBV9	TRBJ1-4	many	18	-
CASSYEKTSGGNTGELFF	TGTGCCAGCAGTTACGAAAAGACTAGCGGGGGGAACACCGGGGAGCTGTTTTTT	TRBV6-5	TRBJ2-2	many	18	TRBD2
CSARPWAGDYGENNIQYF	TGCAGTGCTAGGCCTTGGGCGGGGGACTACGGGGAAAATAACATTCAGTACTTC	TRBV20-1	TRBJ2-4	many	18	TRBD2
CASSRLTSGGADTQYF	TGTGCCAGCAGCCGCCTGACTAGCGGGGGGGCAGATACGCAGTATTTT	TRBV7-8	TRBJ2-3	many	16	TRBD2
CASQKDSLAYEQYF	TGCGCCAGCCAAAAGGACAGCCTAGCCTACGAGCAGTACTTC	TRBV5-1	TRBJ2-7	many	14	-
CSARHGTGGETQYF	TGCAGTGCTAGGCACGGGACAGGCGGGGAGACCCAGTACTTC	TRBV20-1	TRBJ2-5	many	14	TRBD1
CASSFGAGGQGEQFF	TGCGCCAGCAGCTTTGGAGCGGGGGGGCAGGGTGAGCAGTTCTTC	TRBV5-1	TRBJ2-1	many	15	TRBD2